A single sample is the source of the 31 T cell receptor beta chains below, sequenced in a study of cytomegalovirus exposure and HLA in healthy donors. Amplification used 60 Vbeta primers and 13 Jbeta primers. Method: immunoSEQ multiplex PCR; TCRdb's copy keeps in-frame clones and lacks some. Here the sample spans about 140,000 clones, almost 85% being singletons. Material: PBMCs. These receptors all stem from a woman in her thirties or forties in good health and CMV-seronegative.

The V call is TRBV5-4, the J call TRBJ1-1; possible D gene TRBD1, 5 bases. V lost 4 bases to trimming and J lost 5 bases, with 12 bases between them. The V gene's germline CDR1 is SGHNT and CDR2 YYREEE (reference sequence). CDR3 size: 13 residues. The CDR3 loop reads CASSRQGGTEAFF. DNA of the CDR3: TGTGCCAGCAGCCGTCAGGGTGGTACTGAAGCTTTCTTT.

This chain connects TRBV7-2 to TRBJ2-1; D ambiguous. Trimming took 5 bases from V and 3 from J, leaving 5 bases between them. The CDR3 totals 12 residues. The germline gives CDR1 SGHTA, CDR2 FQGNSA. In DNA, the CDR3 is TGTGCCAGCAGCCCTATCTACAATGAGCAGTTCTTC. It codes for CASSPIYNEQFF.

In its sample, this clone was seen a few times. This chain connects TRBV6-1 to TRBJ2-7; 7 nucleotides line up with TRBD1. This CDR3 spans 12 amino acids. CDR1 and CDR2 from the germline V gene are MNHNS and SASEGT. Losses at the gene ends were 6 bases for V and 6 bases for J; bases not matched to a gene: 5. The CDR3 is CASSPTGFEQYF. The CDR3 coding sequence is TGTGCCAGCAGCCCGACAGGGTTCGAGCAGTACTTC.

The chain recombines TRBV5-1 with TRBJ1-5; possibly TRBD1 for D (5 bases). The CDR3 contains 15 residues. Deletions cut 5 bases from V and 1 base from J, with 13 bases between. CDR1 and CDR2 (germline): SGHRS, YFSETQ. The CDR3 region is CASSLGGMSNQPQHF. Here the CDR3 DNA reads TGCGCCAGCAGTCTGGGGGGAATGAGCAATCAGCCCCAGCATTTT.

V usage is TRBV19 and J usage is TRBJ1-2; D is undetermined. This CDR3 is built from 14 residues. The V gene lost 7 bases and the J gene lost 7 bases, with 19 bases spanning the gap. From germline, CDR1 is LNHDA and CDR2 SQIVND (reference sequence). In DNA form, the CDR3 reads TGTGCCAGTATACAGAACACGGGGTATACTGGCTACACCTTC. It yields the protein CASIQNTGYTGYTF.

CDR3 amino acids: CASRAPGQAIYSNQPQHF. CDR3 DNA sequence: TGTGCCAGCAGGGCTCCGGGACAGGCCATCTATAGCAATCAGCCCCAGCATTTT. The V and J genes are TRBV2 and TRBJ1-5, with 8 bases identical to TRBD1. Germline CDR1 reads SNHLY; CDR2 reads FYNNEI. J was trimmed by 0 bases and V by 6 bases; bases with no gene match: 13. CDR3 length: 18 residues.

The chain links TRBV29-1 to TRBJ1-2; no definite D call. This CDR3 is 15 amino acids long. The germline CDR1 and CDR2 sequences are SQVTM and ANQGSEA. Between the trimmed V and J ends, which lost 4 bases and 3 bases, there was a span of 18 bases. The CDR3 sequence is CSVGSFLTPHYGYTF. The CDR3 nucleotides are TGCAGCGTTGGGTCCTTCCTGACACCTCACTATGGCTACACCTTC.

CDR3 protein: CASSPGPDRVHEQYF. For the CDR3, the DNA is TGTGCCAGCAGCCCTGGCCCCGACAGGGTACACGAGCAGTACTTC. The chain couples TRBV7-3 to TRBJ2-7; 7 positions agree with TRBD1. Trimming cost V 5 bases and J 5 bases; bases outside gene matches: 12. This CDR3 is 15 amino acids long. Germline CDR1 and CDR2: SGHTA and FQGTGA.

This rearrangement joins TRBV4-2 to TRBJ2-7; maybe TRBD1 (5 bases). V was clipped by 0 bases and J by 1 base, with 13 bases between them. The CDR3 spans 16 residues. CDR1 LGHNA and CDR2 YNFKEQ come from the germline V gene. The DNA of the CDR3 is TGTGCCAGCAGCCAAGAGGAAGCAGGGATTTCCTACGAGCAGTACTTC. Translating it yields CASSQEEAGISYEQYF.

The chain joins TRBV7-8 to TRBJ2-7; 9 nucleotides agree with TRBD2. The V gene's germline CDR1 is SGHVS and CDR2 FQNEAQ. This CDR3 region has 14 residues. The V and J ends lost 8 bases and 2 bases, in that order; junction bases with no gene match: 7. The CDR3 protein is CASLQGLATYEQYF. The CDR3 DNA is TGTGCCAGCCTCCAGGGACTAGCTACCTACGAGCAGTACTTC.

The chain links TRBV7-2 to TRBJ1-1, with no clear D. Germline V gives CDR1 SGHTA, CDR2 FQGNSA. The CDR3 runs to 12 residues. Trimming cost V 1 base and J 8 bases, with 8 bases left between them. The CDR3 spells CASSLEVGEAFF. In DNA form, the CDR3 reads TGTGCCAGCAGCTTAGAGGTCGGGGAAGCTTTCTTT.

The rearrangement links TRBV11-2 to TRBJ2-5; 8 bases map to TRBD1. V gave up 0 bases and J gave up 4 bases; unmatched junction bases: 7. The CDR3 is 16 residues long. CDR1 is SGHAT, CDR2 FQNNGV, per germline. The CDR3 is CASSLEPGQGGETQYF. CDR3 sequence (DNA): TGTGCCAGCAGCTTAGAACCTGGACAGGGAGGAGAGACCCAGTACTTC.

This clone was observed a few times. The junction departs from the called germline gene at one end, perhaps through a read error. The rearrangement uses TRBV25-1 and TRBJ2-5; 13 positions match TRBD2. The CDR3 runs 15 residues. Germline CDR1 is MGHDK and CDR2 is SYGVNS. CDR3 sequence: CASTRTSGSQQTQYF. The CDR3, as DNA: TGTGCCAGCACGCGGACTAGCGGGAGCCAACAGACCCAGTACTTC. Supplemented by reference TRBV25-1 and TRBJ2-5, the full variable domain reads EADIYQTPRYLVIGTGKKITLECSQTMGHDKMYWYQQDPGMELHLIHYSYGVNSTEKGDLSSESTVSRIRTEHFPLTLESARPSHTSQYLCASTRTSGSQQTQYFGPGTRLLVL.

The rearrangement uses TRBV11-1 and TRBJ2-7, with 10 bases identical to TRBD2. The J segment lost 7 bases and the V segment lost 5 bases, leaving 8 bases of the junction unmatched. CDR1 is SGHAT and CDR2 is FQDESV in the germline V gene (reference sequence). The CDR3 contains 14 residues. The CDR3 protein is CASSPAGGPWEQYF. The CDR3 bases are TGTGCCAGCAGCCCAGCGGGAGGGCCTTGGGAGCAGTACTTC.

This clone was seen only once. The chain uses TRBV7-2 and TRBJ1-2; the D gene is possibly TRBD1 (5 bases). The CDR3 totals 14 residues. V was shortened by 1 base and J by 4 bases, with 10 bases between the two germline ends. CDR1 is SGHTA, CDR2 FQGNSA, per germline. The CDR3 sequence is CASSLVGGSYGYTF. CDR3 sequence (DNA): TGTGCCAGCAGCTTAGTCGGGGGAAGCTATGGCTACACCTTC. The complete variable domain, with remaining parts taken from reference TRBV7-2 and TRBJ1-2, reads GAGVSQSPSNKVTEKGKDVELRCDPISGHTALYWYRQSLGQGLEFLIYFQGNSAPDKSGLPSDRFSAERTGGSVSTLTIQRTQQEDSAVYLCASSLVGGSYGYTFGSGTRLTVV.

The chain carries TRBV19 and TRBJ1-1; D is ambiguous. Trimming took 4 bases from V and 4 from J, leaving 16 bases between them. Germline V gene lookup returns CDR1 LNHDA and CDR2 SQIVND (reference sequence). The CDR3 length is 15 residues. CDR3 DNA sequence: TGTGCCAGTAGTACCTATCCGACTGACTTCACTGAAGCTTTCTTT. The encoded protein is CASSTYPTDFTEAFF. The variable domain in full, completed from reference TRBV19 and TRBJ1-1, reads DGGITQSPKYLFRKEGQNVTLSCEQNLNHDAMYWYRQDPGQGLRLIYYSQIVNDFQKGDIAEGYSVSREKKESFPLTVTSAQKNPTAFYLCASSTYPTDFTEAFFGQGTRLTVV.

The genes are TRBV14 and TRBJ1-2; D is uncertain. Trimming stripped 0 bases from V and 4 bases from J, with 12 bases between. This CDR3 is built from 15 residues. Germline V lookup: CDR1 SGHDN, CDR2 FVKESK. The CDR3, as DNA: TGTGCCAGCAGCCAAGAACCAGGTTGGGTCTATGGCTACACCTTC. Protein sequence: CASSQEPGWVYGYTF.

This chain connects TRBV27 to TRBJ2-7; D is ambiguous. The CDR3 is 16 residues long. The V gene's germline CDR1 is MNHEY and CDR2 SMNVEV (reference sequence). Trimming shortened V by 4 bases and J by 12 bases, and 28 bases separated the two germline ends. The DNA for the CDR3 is TGTGCCAGCAGTTCCCCTAACCTGAGATTGTCTGGGCCGATGTACTTC. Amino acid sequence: CASSSPNLRLSGPMYF.

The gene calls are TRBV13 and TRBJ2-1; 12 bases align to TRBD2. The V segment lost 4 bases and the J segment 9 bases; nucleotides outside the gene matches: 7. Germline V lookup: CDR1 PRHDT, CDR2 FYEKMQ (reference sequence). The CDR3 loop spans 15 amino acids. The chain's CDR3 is CASSSGLAGEGEQFF. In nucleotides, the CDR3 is TGTGCCAGCAGCTCGGGACTAGCGGGCGAGGGTGAGCAGTTCTTC. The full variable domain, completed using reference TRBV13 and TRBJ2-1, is AAGVIQSPRHLIKEKRETATLKCYPIPRHDTVYWYQQGPGQDPQFLISFYEKMQSDKGSIPDRFSAQQFSDYHSELNMSSLELGDSALYFCASSSGLAGEGEQFFGPGTRLTVL.

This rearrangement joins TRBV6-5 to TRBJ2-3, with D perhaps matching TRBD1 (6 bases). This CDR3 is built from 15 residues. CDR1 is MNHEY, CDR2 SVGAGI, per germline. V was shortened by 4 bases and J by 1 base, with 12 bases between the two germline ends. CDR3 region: CASSWETGGTDTQYF. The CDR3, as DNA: TGTGCCAGCAGTTGGGAGACAGGCGGCACAGATACGCAGTATTTT.

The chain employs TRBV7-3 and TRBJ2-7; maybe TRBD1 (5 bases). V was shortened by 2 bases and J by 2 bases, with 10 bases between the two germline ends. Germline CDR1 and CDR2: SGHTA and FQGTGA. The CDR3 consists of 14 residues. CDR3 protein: CASSLAVGAYEQYF. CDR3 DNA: TGTGCCAGCAGCTTAGCTGTAGGGGCCTACGAGCAGTACTTC.

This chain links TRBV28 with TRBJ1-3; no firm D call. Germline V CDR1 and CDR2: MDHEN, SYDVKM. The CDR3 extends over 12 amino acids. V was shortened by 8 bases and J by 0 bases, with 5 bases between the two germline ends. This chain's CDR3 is CASQNSGNTIYF. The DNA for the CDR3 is TGTGCCAGCCAGAACTCTGGAAACACCATATATTTT.

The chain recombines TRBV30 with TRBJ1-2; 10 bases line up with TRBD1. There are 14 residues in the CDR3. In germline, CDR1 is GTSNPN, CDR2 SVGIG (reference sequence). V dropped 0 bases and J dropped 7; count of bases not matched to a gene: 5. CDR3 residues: CAWSVRQGAAGYTF. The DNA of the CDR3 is TGTGCCTGGAGTGTAAGACAGGGGGCGGCTGGCTACACCTTC.

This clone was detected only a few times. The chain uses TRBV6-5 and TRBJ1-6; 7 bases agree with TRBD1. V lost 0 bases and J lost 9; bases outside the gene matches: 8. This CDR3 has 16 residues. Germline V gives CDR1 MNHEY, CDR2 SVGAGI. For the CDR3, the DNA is TGTGCCAGCAGTTACTCGAGAGGGGGCGAAGGTTCACCCCTCCACTTT. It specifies CASSYSRGGEGSPLHF.

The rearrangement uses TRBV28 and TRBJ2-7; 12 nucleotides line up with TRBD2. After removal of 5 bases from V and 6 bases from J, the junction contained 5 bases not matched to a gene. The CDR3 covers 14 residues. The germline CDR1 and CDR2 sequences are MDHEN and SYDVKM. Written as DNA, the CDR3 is TGTGCCAGCAGTCTAGCGGGAGGGCCCCCCGAGCAGTACTTC. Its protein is CASSLAGGPPEQYF.

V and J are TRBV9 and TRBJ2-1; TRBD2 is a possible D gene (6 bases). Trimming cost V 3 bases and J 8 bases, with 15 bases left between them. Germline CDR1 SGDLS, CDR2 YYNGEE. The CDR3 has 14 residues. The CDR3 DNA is TGTGCCAGCAGCGCTCATCGGGAGTCCGATGAGCAGTTCTTC. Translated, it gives CASSAHRESDEQFF.

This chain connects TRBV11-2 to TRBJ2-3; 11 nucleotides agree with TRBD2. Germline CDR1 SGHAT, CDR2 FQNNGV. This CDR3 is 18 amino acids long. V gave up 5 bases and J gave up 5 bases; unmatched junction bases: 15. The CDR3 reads CASSVKLLAGATIDTQYF. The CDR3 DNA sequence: TGTGCCAGCAGCGTAAAGTTACTAGCGGGAGCCACCATAGATACGCAGTATTTT. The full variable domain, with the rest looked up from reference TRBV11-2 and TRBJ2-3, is EAGVAQSPRYKIIEKRQSVAFWCNPISGHATLYWYQQILGQGPKLLIQFQNNGVVDDSQLPKDRFSAERLKGVDSTLKIQPAKLEDSAVYLCASSVKLLAGATIDTQYFGPGTRLTVL.

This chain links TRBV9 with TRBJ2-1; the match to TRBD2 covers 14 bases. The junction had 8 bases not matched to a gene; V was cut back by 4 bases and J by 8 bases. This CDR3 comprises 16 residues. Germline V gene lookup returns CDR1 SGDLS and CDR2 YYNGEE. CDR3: CASSPGTSGRVDEQFF. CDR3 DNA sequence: TGTGCCAGCAGCCCTGGGACTAGCGGGAGAGTGGATGAGCAGTTCTTC.

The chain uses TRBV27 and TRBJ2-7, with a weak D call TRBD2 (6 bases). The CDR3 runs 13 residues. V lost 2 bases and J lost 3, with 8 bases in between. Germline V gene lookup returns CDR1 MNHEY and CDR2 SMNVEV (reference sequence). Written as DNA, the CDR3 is TGTGCCAGCAGTTTAGGGACTGTCTACGAGCAGTACTTC. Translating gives CASSLGTVYEQYF.

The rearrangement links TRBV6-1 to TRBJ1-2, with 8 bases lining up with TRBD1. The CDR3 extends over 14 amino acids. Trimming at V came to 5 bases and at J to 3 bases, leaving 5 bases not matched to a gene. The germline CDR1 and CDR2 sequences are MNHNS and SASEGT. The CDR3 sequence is CASSSTGGDYGYTF. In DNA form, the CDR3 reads TGTGCCAGCAGTAGCACAGGGGGTGACTATGGCTACACCTTC.

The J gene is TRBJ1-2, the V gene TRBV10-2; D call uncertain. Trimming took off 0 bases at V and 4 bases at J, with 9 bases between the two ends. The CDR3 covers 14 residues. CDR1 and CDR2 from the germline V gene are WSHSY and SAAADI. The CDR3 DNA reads TGCGCCAGCAGTGAGTCTCGACTGAGCTATGGCTACACCTTC. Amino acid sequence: CASSESRLSYGYTF.